These 21 T cell receptor beta chains came from one sample sequenced in a study of blood T cell repertoires in COVID-19. Produced via immunoSEQ multiplex PCR; TCRdb's table is partial and in-frame only. The sample holds roughly 150,000 clones; about 80% are singletons and the top ten take roughly 8%. Sample: peripheral blood. All receptors come from a human donor in a cohort sampled during active COVID-19.

The sample holds a few counts of this clone. This chain connects TRBV4-1 to TRBJ1-6; 7 positions agree with TRBD1. V was pared by 4 bases and J by 7 bases, with 10 bases of the junction left unmatched. Germline assignment: CDR1 MGHRA and CDR2 YSYEKL. This CDR3 is built from 16 residues. CDR3 sequence: CASSPFLDRNNSPLHF. CDR3 nucleotides: TGCGCCAGCAGCCCATTCTTGGACAGGAACAATTCACCCCTCCACTTT.

This chain joins TRBV10-1 and TRBJ1-2; 9 bases line up with TRBD1. The CDR3 sequence is 14 residues long. Germline CDR1 WNHNN, CDR2 SYGVQD (reference sequence). Trimming at V came to 5 bases and at J to 3 bases, leaving 4 bases not matched to a gene. The CDR3 is CASSPGQGYYGYTF. Written as DNA, the CDR3 is TGCGCCAGCAGTCCTGGACAGGGGTACTATGGCTACACCTTC.

This clone was seen a handful of times. J is TRBJ1-6 and V is TRBV6-6, with D possibly matching TRBD1 (6 bases). The V and J ends lost 0 bases and 6 bases respectively, with 12 bases between them. Germline assignment: CDR1 MNHNY and CDR2 SVGAGI (reference sequence). CDR3 size: 16 residues. This CDR3 is CASSYSPGVGNSPLHF. In DNA, the CDR3 is TGTGCCAGCAGTTACTCACCAGGGGTGGGTAATTCACCCCTCCACTTT.

CDR3 in DNA: TGTGCCACCAGTGTCGGGACAGCAAGGGGTTTATACGAGCAGTACTTC. The encoded protein is CATSVGTARGLYEQYF. The chain carries TRBV24-1 and TRBJ2-7; TRBD1 agrees at 7 bases. The CDR3 runs 16 residues. Unmatched junction bases numbered 13, after V lost 5 bases and J lost 4 bases. Germline V gene sequence: CDR1 KGHDR, CDR2 SFDVKD.

V usage is TRBV6-4 and J usage is TRBJ1-5; the D is unclear. Trimming shortened V by 3 bases and J by 2 bases, and 11 bases separated the two germline ends. The CDR3 has 15 residues. CDR1 is MRHNA, CDR2 SNTAGT, per germline. CDR3 residues: CASSEAADGNQPQHF. Here the CDR3 DNA reads TGTGCCAGCAGTGAGGCAGCGGATGGCAATCAGCCCCAGCATTTT.

The chain uses TRBV5-6 and TRBJ1-2; D perhaps matches TRBD1 (6 bases). This CDR3 is 13 amino acids long. The germline V and J ends were trimmed by 6 bases and 7 bases, with 16 bases remaining between them. The germline V gene has CDR1 SGHDT and CDR2 YYEEEE. CDR3 region: CASNVRDTVGYTF. The CDR3 nucleotides read TGTGCCAGCAACGTCCGGGACACTGTTGGCTACACCTTC.

The chain combines TRBV28 with TRBJ1-6, with TRBD1 matching 7 bases. The length of the CDR3 is 15 residues. Germline CDR1 MDHEN, CDR2 SYDVKM. J gave up 7 bases and V 4 bases, and 7 bases lay outside the gene matches. The DNA of the CDR3 is TGTGCCAGCAGTTCGACAGGGATGGGGAATTCACCCCTCCACTTT. Protein product: CASSSTGMGNSPLHF.

A single count supports this clone. The V gene is TRBV11-2, the J gene TRBJ2-7, with D perhaps matching TRBD1 (5 bases). Trimming stripped 1 base from V and 2 bases from J, with 18 bases between. The CDR3 spans 17 residues. Germline V gene sequence: CDR1 SGHAT, CDR2 FQNNGV. CDR3 in amino acids: CASSLGVGGQGAYEQYF. The CDR3 coding sequence is TGTGCCAGCAGCTTAGGAGTGGGTGGGCAGGGCGCCTACGAGCAGTACTTC.

This chain uses TRBV20-1 with TRBJ2-5; D gene unclear. V lost 3 bases to trimming and J lost 5 bases, with 7 bases between them. CDR1 and CDR2 from the germline V gene are DFQATT and SNEGSKA (reference sequence). CDR3 length equals 11 residues. The CDR3: CSARHGETQYF. In DNA, the CDR3 is TGCAGTGCTAGGCACGGGGAGACCCAGTACTTC.

The chain uses TRBV11-3 and TRBJ2-5, with D hard to call. V was trimmed by 1 base and J by 1 base, leaving 7 bases between them. There are 14 residues in the CDR3. CDR1 and CDR2 from the germline V gene are SGHNT and YENEEA. The CDR3: CASSLGPVQETQYF. DNA of the CDR3: TGTGCCAGCAGCTTAGGTCCGGTCCAAGAGACCCAGTACTTC.

The sample holds one count of this clone. This rearrangement joins TRBV28 to TRBJ2-3; TRBD1 matches at 7 bases. There are 16 residues in the CDR3. Germline CDR1 reads MDHEN; CDR2 reads SYDVKM. The ends lost 6 bases at V and 3 bases at J; junction bases unmatched: 12. CDR3 nucleotides: TGTGCCAGCAGCAAACCGACAGGGAAGAGTACAGATACGCAGTATTTT. Its translation: CASSKPTGKSTDTQYF. Based on the CDR3 plus reference TRBV28 and TRBJ2-3, the full variable domain is DVKVTQSSRYLVKRTGEKVFLECVQDMDHENMFWYRQDPGLGLRLIYFSYDVKMKEKGDIPEGYSVSREKKERFSLILESASTNQTSMYLCASSKPTGKSTDTQYFGPGTRLTVL.

This rearrangement joins TRBV6-5 to TRBJ1-1; weak D call: TRBD1 (5 bases). This CDR3 is 15 amino acids long. CDR1 and CDR2 from the germline V gene are MNHEY and SVGAGI. Trimming removed 0 bases at V and 4 bases at J, with 12 bases between. The CDR3 here is CASSYSGGESTEAFF. The CDR3 nucleotides are TGTGCCAGCAGTTACTCCGGAGGGGAGTCCACTGAAGCTTTCTTT.

The rearrangement links TRBV5-1 to TRBJ2-2, with a tentative D call TRBD1 (5 bases). V was clipped by 1 base and J by 4 bases, with 11 bases between them. The CDR3 sequence is 15 residues long. Germline-derived CDR1 and CDR2 are SGHRS and YFSETQ. The CDR3 DNA reads TGCGCCAGCAGCTTGAGCAGGGTTAGCACCGGGGAGCTGTTTTTT. This encodes CASSLSRVSTGELFF.

The CDR3 coding sequence is TGCGCCAGCAGCTTGGACAGGGGAGGTGAAAAACTGTTTTTT. This gives the protein CASSLDRGGEKLFF. The genes are TRBV5-1 and TRBJ1-4; 7 bases map to TRBD1. Germline V gene sequence: CDR1 SGHRS, CDR2 YFSETQ. The CDR3 sequence is 14 residues long. Trimming took 0 bases from V and 7 from J; bases not matched to a gene: 3.

This clone was found a few times. V usage is TRBV5-1 and J usage is TRBJ2-7, with 10 bases aligning to TRBD2. The CDR3 runs 14 residues. Germline V gene sequence: CDR1 SGHRS, CDR2 YFSETQ. The ends lost 2 bases at V and 7 bases at J; junction bases unmatched: 6. CDR3 amino acids: CASSLAGGPLEQYF. DNA of the CDR3: TGCGCCAGCAGCTTAGCGGGGGGGCCCTTAGAGCAGTACTTC.

A word on this clone: This specimen includes other DNA sequences encoding the same CDR3. The chain carries TRBV5-1 and TRBJ1-2; perhaps TRBD1 as D (5 bases). The CDR3 is made up of 13 amino acids. V was pared by 3 bases and J by 6 bases, with 12 bases between. Germline CDR1 reads SGHRS; CDR2 reads YFSETQ. The DNA for the CDR3 is TGCGCCAGCAGCTCGGAGGGGCTTGATGGCTACACCTTC. This encodes CASSSEGLDGYTF.

J is TRBJ1-5 and V is TRBV28; D unclear. V dropped 2 bases and J dropped 5 bases, with 19 bases sitting between them. This CDR3 spans 17 amino acids. Germline V gene sequence: CDR1 MDHEN, CDR2 SYDVKM. CDR3 coding DNA: TGTGCCAGCAGTTTAGGGGAGGGAAGTTTTGCCCATCAGCCCCAGCATTTT. It is translated as CASSLGEGSFAHQPQHF.

This rearrangement joins TRBV11-3 to TRBJ2-2; 11 bases match TRBD1. There are 15 residues in the CDR3. CDR1 is SGHNT, CDR2 YENEEA, per germline. The V and J ends lost 5 bases and 5 bases, in that order; junction bases with no gene match: 4. The CDR3 region has the DNA TGTGCCAGCAGCCTAGGGACAGGGGGAACCGGGGAGCTGTTTTTT. It encodes CASSLGTGGTGELFF.

This chain links TRBV7-2 with TRBJ2-6; 7 nucleotides match TRBD1. Trimming at V came to 5 bases and at J to 2 bases, leaving 6 bases not matched to a gene. Looked up from germline, CDR1 is SGHTA and CDR2 is FQGNSA. The CDR3 is 16 amino acids. The CDR3 sequence is CASSITGATGANVLTF. DNA for the CDR3: TGTGCCAGCAGCATTACAGGGGCAACTGGGGCCAACGTCCTGACTTTC.

V is TRBV4-1 and J is TRBJ1-2, with D perhaps matching TRBD1 (5 bases). This CDR3 spans 15 amino acids. V was trimmed by 6 bases and J by 0 bases, leaving 14 bases between them. Germline CDR1 reads MGHRA; CDR2 reads YSYEKL. The DNA for the CDR3 is TGCGCCAGCAGGACAGCACCAAACTCTAACTATGGCTACACCTTC. This translates into CASRTAPNSNYGYTF.

V gene TRBV2 combines with J gene TRBJ2-3; a weak D match, TRBD2 (6 bases). Between the trimmed V and J ends, which lost 3 bases and 0 bases, there was a span of 13 bases. Per the germline V gene, CDR1 is SNHLY and CDR2 is FYNNEI. This CDR3 spans 16 amino acids. CDR3 residues: CASSEGGPPSTDTQYF. DNA for the CDR3: TGTGCCAGCAGTGAGGGGGGTCCACCGAGCACAGATACGCAGTATTTT.